The 17 T cell receptor beta chains in this list originate from one sample, sequenced in a study of siplizumab effects on memory and regulatory T cells (dated by TCRdb to the late 2010s). Library construction relied on the immunoSEQ multiplex PCR assay. TCRdb holds this immuneACCESS table with in-frame rearrangements only. Some clones are missing; in checked studies, unresolved V genes explain under half, and the rest has no known cause. Recorded for this sample are roughly 110,000 clones; about 94% of them occurred a single time. The top ten clonotypes cover around 0.15% of the sample. Sequenced material: non-Treg CD4+ T cells sorted from blood. What the cell subset or site label conveys for this sample: FACS-sorted unstimulated CD4+ non-regulatory T cells. These receptors were obtained from a human donor in good health.

This sequence joins TRBV19 and TRBJ2-2, with TRBD1 identical over 8 bases. The J segment lost 7 bases and the V segment lost 5 bases, leaving 12 bases of the junction unmatched. The CDR3 is 16 amino acids. The germline CDR1 and CDR2 sequences are LNHDA and SQIVND (reference sequence). The CDR3 DNA reads TGTGCCAGTAGTCCCCCCCAGGGGGCGCAAGGCGGGGAGCTGTTTTTT. It yields the protein CASSPPQGAQGGELFF. The full variable domain, rest sourced from reference TRBV19 and TRBJ2-2, is DGGITQSPKYLFRKEGQNVTLSCEQNLNHDAMYWYRQDPGQGLRLIYYSQIVNDFQKGDIAEGYSVSREKKESFPLTVTSAQKNPTAFYLCASSPPQGAQGGELFFGEGSRLTVL.

This clone was seen just once. The V and J genes are TRBV14 and TRBJ2-1, with D perhaps matching TRBD1 (6 bases). The CDR3 totals 14 residues. The germline CDR1 and CDR2 sequences are SGHDN and FVKESK. Trimming pared 2 bases from V and 7 bases from J, leaving 12 bases between. This chain's CDR3 is CASSQSIGGNEQFF. CDR3 sequence (DNA): TGTGCCAGCAGCCAATCGATAGGGGGAAATGAGCAGTTCTTC.

The rearrangement joins TRBV12-5 to TRBJ2-6; possible D gene TRBD1, 5 bases. The CDR3 runs to 18 residues. CDR1 LGHNT and CDR2 FRNRAP come from the germline V gene. Trimming took 5 bases from V and 5 from J, leaving 22 bases between them. CDR3 nucleotide sequence: TGTGCTAGTGGTGGTCCTACTGCAGGACAAAGTCGGGCCAACGTCCTGACTTTC. Amino acid sequence: CASGGPTAGQSRANVLTF.

This CDR3 is CASSLGGQGAEAFF. The CDR3 DNA follows: TGCGCCAGCAGCTTGGGAGGACAGGGAGCTGAAGCTTTCTTT. The V gene is TRBV5-1, the J gene TRBJ1-1; TRBD1 matches 8 bases. The V gene end was trimmed by 0 bases and the J gene end by 6 bases; junction bases not matched to a gene: 4. The CDR3 is made up of 14 amino acids. The V gene's germline CDR1 is SGHRS and CDR2 YFSETQ.

This chain links TRBV7-8 with TRBJ1-2; no reliable D call. The CDR3 runs 14 residues. The ends were cut back, 6 bases at V and 2 bases at J, with 13 bases in the middle. From germline, CDR1 is SGHVS and CDR2 FQNEAQ. CDR3 sequence (DNA): TGTGCCAGCAGACCAACCAGCACCAACTATGGCTACACCTTC. This translates into CASRPTSTNYGYTF.

The V and J genes are TRBV5-6 and TRBJ2-5; tentative D call: TRBD1 (5 bases). Per germline, CDR1 SGHDT and CDR2 YYEEEE. The CDR3 covers 13 residues. The V gene lost 0 bases and the J gene lost 7 bases, with 10 bases spanning the gap. The CDR3 spells CASSLGSRGTQYF. The CDR3, as DNA: TGTGCCAGCAGCTTGGGGTCAAGGGGGACCCAGTACTTC.

This sequence joins TRBV2 and TRBJ2-1, with 7 bases lining up with TRBD2. V lost 5 bases and J lost 10; bases outside the gene matches: 5. CDR1 is SNHLY and CDR2 is FYNNEI in the germline V gene. There are 12 residues in the CDR3. The chain's CDR3 is CASSPQRDEQFF. The CDR3, as DNA: TGTGCCAGCAGTCCTCAGCGGGACGAGCAGTTCTTC.

The chain carries TRBV28 and TRBJ1-2; D not resolved. The germline V gene encodes CDR1 MDHEN and CDR2 SYDVKM. V dropped 2 bases and J dropped 4 bases, with 11 bases sitting between them. The CDR3 has 14 amino acids. This CDR3 reads CASSLSLGSYGYTF. CDR3 DNA: TGTGCCAGCAGTTTAAGTTTGGGTAGCTATGGCTACACCTTC.

This chain's CDR3 is CASSEGGSYNSPLHF. CDR3 DNA sequence: TGTGCCAGCAGCGAAGGGGGCTCCTATAATTCACCCCTCCACTTT. The rearrangement uses TRBV5-4 and TRBJ1-6, with D possibly matching TRBD1 (6 bases). Per germline, CDR1 SGHNT and CDR2 YYREEE (reference sequence). V was shortened by 4 bases and J by 0 bases, with 8 bases between the two germline ends. The CDR3 loop spans 15 amino acids.

The chain recombines TRBV19 with TRBJ1-4; D possibly corresponds to TRBD1 (5 bases). Germline V CDR1 and CDR2: LNHDA, SQIVND (reference sequence). The CDR3 has 15 amino acids. V was shortened by 7 bases and J by 2 bases, with 14 bases between the two germline ends. As DNA, the CDR3 is TGTGCCAGTACCCCTAGCGGGGGGACTAATGAAAAACTGTTTTTT. Encoded protein: CASTPSGGTNEKLFF.

This sequence joins TRBV5-1 and TRBJ1-2; 7 bases align to TRBD1. V was clipped by 3 bases and J by 3 bases; unmatched bases: 14. This CDR3 comprises 17 residues. The germline V gene encodes CDR1 SGHRS and CDR2 YFSETQ. The CDR3 bases are TGCGCCAGCAGCTCCTGGCCCAGGGGGAGAGCGGACTATGGCTACACCTTC. Amino acids: CASSSWPRGRADYGYTF.

V and J are TRBV5-4 and TRBJ1-4; 8 bases fit TRBD1. Germline V CDR1 and CDR2: SGHNT, YYREEE (reference sequence). V shed 2 bases, J shed 6 bases, and the junction held 0 bases outside the gene matches. The CDR3 covers 13 residues. DNA of the CDR3: TGTGCCAGCAGCTTACAGGGGGATGAAAAACTGTTTTTT. Its protein is CASSLQGDEKLFF.

The chain employs TRBV5-1 and TRBJ1-1; TRBD1 is a possible D gene (5 bases). The CDR3 spans 16 residues. Germline V gene lookup returns CDR1 SGHRS and CDR2 YFSETQ. With 0 bases removed from V and 0 bases from J, the gap between germline ends came to 12 bases. The CDR3 here is CASSLDAGTMNTEAFF. The CDR3 nucleotides read TGCGCCAGCAGCTTGGACGCGGGGACGATGAACACTGAAGCTTTCTTT. Full variable domain (remainder filled in from reference TRBV5-1 and TRBJ1-1): KAGVTQTPRYLIKTRGQQVTLSCSPISGHRSVSWYQQTPGQGLQFLFEYFSETQRNKGNFPGRFSGRQFSNSRSEMNVSTLELGDSALYLCASSLDAGTMNTEAFFGQGTRLTVV.

The CDR3 sequence is CATSSDMGWRGPSLLLNTEAFF. The CDR3 DNA follows: TGTGCCACCAGCAGTGACATGGGGTGGAGGGGGCCCTCATTGTTGTTGAACACTGAAGCTTTCTTT. This rearrangement joins TRBV15 to TRBJ1-1; TRBD1 matches at 7 bases. The CDR3 has 22 amino acids. The J segment lost 0 bases and the V segment lost 3 bases, leaving 25 bases of the junction unmatched. Germline V gene data show CDR1 as LNHNV and CDR2 as YYDKDF (reference sequence).

The rearrangement links TRBV19 to TRBJ1-1, with no clear D. The CDR3 has 15 residues. Germline V gives CDR1 LNHDA, CDR2 SQIVND (reference sequence). Between the trimmed V and J ends, which lost 1 base and 1 base, there was a span of 10 bases. In DNA, the CDR3 is TGTGCCAGTAGTATAGCCACGTTACCGAACACTGAAGCTTTCTTT. Its translation is CASSIATLPNTEAFF.

The V gene is TRBV10-3, the J gene TRBJ1-2; D perhaps matches TRBD1 (6 bases). Germline V lookup: CDR1 ENHRY, CDR2 SYGVKD. This CDR3 contains 16 residues. V lost 3 bases and J 5 bases, leaving 19 bases between the germline ends. The CDR3 region has the DNA TGTGCCATCAGTGAATTAAGCCGTGGGGGCGGGTATGGCTACACCTTC. Translated: CAISELSRGGGYGYTF.

The V and J genes are TRBV19 and TRBJ1-2, with D maybe TRBD1 (5 bases). Germline-derived CDR1 and CDR2 are LNHDA and SQIVND (reference sequence). The CDR3 is 13 residues long. Trimming stripped 5 bases from V and 1 base from J, with 8 bases between. The CDR3 DNA reads TGTGCCAGTAGTGCGACAGATAACTATGGCTACACCTTC. It specifies CASSATDNYGYTF.